The next 12 T cell receptor beta chains were all read from a single sample in a study of regulatory T cells in long-lasting Graves disease. Regarding time point: newly diagnosed GD, antithyroid drugs for less than 3 months. The TCR library used RNA extracted from PBMCs. Library construction for TCR beta used iRepertoire HTBI primers and Arm-PCR of CDR3 regions. TCRdb reanalysed the multiplex PCR reads using MiXCR and keeps one entry per CDR3 protein. The table records 400,000 to 500,000 distinct CDR3 sequences, around 15% of them present only once. These sequences were also reported in another study, on T cells in Graves' hyperthyroidism and ophthalmopathy.

Sequencing used peripheral blood mononuclear cells (PBMCs), obtained at new diagnosis, from a patient treated with antithyroid drugs. The receptors here all came from a woman between 45 and 60 years old with Graves disease.

The table lists this clonotype with many counts. The rearrangement links TRBV5-1 to TRBJ1-1; D remains ambiguous. The V gene lost 1 base and the J gene lost 3 bases, with 13 bases spanning the gap. The CDR3 consists of 15 residues. CDR1 is SGHRS, CDR2 YFSETQ, per germline. The CDR3 is CASSLLQHSDTEAFF. CDR3 bases: TGCGCCAGCAGCTTGTTGCAGCATTCTGACACTGAAGCTTTCTTT.

This clonotype was found many times. The chain carries TRBV5-1 and TRBJ2-3; 7 nucleotides match TRBD2. Germline CDR1 is SGHRS and CDR2 is YFSETQ. The CDR3 totals 16 residues. V shed 0 bases and J 3 bases; nucleotides not matched to a gene: 7. Here the CDR3 DNA reads TGCGCCAGCAGCTTGGCCCTAGCGGTACCGACAGATACGCAGTATTTT. It is translated as CASSLALAVPTDTQYF. Drawing the rest from reference TRBV5-1 and TRBJ2-3, the complete variable domain is KAGVTQTPRYLIKTRGQQVTLSCSPISGHRSVSWYQQTPGQGLQFLFEYFSETQRNKGNFPGRFSGRQFSNSRSEMNVSTLELGDSALYLCASSLALAVPTDTQYFGPGTRLTVL.

This clonotype was picked up many times. The chain uses TRBV11-2 and TRBJ2-1; no firm D call. Germline V lookup: CDR1 SGHAT, CDR2 FQNNGV. V dropped 5 bases and J dropped 7 bases, with 9 bases sitting between them. The CDR3 totals 12 residues. Here the CDR3 reads CASSLRPNEQFF. DNA of the CDR3: TGTGCCAGCAGCCTAAGGCCTAATGAGCAGTTCTTC.

This clonotype was picked up many times. The CDR3 here is CASSSHSQAISYEQYF. The CDR3 DNA reads TGTGCCAGCAGCTCCCACTCGCAAGCTATCTCCTACGAGCAGTACTTC. The chain employs TRBV11-2 and TRBJ2-7; the D is unclear. Germline V gene lookup returns CDR1 SGHAT and CDR2 FQNNGV. The V and J ends lost 4 bases and 0 bases respectively, with 16 bases between them. The CDR3 consists of 16 residues.

In the case of this clonotype: A much larger clone is a single base away; this may be a read error. The chain joins TRBV7-3 to TRBJ1-3; D possibly corresponds to TRBD1 (5 bases). The CDR3 spans 14 residues. Germline lookup yields CDR1 SGHTA and CDR2 FQGTGA. V was cut by 8 bases and J by 2 bases, with 13 bases left in between. The CDR3 DNA follows: TGTGCCAGCCCCCGGGGGGAGACTGGAAACACCATATATTTT. Amino acid sequence: CASPRGETGNTIYF.

The gene calls are TRBV4-2 and TRBJ2-4; weak D call: TRBD2 (6 bases). Trimming removed 1 base from V and 5 bases from J, with 12 bases in between. From germline, CDR1 is LGHNA and CDR2 YNFKEQ. The CDR3 has 15 amino acids. CDR3 DNA sequence: TGTGCCAGCAGCCAAGTCGGGACTCGACAAAACATTCAGTACTTC. Amino acid sequence: CASSQVGTRQNIQYF.

The chain couples TRBV4-2 to TRBJ2-2; 8 nucleotides match TRBD1. With 1 base clipped from V and 2 bases from J, the junction kept 3 bases outside the gene matches. The CDR3 is made up of 16 amino acids. Germline V gene data show CDR1 as LGHNA and CDR2 as YNFKEQ. The CDR3 sequence: CASSQGGTGNTGELFF. In DNA, the CDR3 is TGTGCCAGCAGCCAAGGTGGGACAGGCAACACCGGGGAGCTGTTTTTT.

This chain links TRBV5-1 with TRBJ1-3, with a tentative D call TRBD1 (5 bases). The germline CDR1 and CDR2 sequences are SGHRS and YFSETQ. The V end lost 0 bases, the J end lost 4 bases, and 14 bases lay between the germline ends. The CDR3 has 16 residues. This CDR3 is CASSLEAGSYGNTIYF. Here the CDR3 DNA reads TGCGCCAGCAGCTTGGAGGCAGGGTCATACGGAAACACCATATATTTT.

This rearrangement joins TRBV5-1 to TRBJ1-4; 7 positions agree with TRBD1. Germline loops: CDR1 SGHRS, CDR2 YFSETQ. The ends lost 4 bases at V and 14 bases at J; junction bases unmatched: 32. The CDR3 spans 20 residues. The CDR3 DNA reads TGCGCCAGCAGCCAAGAATGGAGGGGGCGCTACCTGAAAAACCGGAGAAGGCTGTTTTTT. It encodes CASSQEWRGRYLKNRRRLFF.

The chain is built from TRBV20-1 and TRBJ2-3, with D perhaps TRBD2 (6 bases). Germline loops: CDR1 DFQATT, CDR2 SNEGSKA (reference sequence). V lost 0 bases to trimming and J lost 1 base, with 17 bases between them. The CDR3 length is 17 residues. CDR3 in DNA: TGCAGTGCTAGAGACGCCCTTGGGCGGGACCGCACAGATACGCAGTATTTT. It encodes CSARDALGRDRTDTQYF.

This chain links TRBV4-1 with TRBJ1-6, with D unclear. Germline CDR1 MGHRA, CDR2 YSYEKL. V lost 0 bases and J lost 8, with 14 bases in between. This CDR3 contains 16 residues. The CDR3 nucleotides are TGCGCCAGCAGCCAAGACAAGCAACAGCGCGATTCACCCCTCCACTTT. Translated, it gives CASSQDKQQRDSPLHF.

This chain links TRBV10-2 with TRBJ2-1; D uncertain. The V end lost 7 bases, the J end lost 7 bases, and 11 bases lay between the germline ends. Germline V lookup: CDR1 WSHSY, CDR2 SAAADI. The CDR3 runs to 12 residues. The CDR3 reads CASIGSTNEQFF. CDR3 sequence (DNA): TGCGCCAGCATCGGCTCAACGAATGAGCAGTTCTTC.